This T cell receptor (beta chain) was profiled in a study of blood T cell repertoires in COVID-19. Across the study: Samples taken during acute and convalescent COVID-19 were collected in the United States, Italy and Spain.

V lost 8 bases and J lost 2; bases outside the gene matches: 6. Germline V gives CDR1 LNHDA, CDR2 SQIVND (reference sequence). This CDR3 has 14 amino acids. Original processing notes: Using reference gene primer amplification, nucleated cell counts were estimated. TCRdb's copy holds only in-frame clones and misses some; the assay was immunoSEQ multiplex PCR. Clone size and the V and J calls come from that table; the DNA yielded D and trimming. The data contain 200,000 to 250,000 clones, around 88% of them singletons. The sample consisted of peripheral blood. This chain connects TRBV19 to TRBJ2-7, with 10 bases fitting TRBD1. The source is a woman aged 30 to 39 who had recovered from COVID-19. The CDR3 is CASSRTGGPYEQYF. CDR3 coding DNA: TGTGCCAGTTCCCGGACAGGGGGACCCTACGAGCAGTACTTC.